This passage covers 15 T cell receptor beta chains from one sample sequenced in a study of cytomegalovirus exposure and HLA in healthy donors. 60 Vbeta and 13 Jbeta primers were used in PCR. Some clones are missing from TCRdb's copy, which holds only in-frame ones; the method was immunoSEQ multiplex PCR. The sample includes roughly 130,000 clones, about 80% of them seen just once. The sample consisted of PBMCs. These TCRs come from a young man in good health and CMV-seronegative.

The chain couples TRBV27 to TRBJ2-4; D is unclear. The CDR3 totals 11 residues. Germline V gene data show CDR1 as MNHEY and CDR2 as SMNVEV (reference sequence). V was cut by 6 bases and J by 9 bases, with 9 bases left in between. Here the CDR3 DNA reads TGTGCCAGCAGGCGAGGATTCATTCAGTACTTC. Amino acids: CASRRGFIQYF.

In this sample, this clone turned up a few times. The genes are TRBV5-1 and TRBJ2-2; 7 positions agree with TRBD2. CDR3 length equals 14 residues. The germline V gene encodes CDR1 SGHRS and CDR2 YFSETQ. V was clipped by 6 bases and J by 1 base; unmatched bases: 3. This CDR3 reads CASMLAGNTGELFF. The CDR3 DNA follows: TGCGCCAGCATGTTAGCGGGGAACACCGGGGAGCTGTTTTTT. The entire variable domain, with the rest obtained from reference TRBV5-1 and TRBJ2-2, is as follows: KAGVTQTPRYLIKTRGQQVTLSCSPISGHRSVSWYQQTPGQGLQFLFEYFSETQRNKGNFPGRFSGRQFSNSRSEMNVSTLELGDSALYLCASMLAGNTGELFFGEGSRLTVL.

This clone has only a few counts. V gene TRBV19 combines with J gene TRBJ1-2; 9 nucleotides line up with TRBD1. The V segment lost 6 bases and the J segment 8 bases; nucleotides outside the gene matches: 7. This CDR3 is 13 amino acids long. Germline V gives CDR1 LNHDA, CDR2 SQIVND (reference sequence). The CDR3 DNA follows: TGTGCCAGTAGCCTGGACAGGGGCAGGGGCTACACCTTC. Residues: CASSLDRGRGYTF.

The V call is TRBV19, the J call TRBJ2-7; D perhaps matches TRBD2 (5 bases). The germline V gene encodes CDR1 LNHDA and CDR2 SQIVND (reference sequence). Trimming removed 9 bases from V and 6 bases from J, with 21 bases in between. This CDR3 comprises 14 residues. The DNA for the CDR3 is TGTGCCAGCTGCGGACCCGGCGGGCCGAGCGAGCAGTACTTC. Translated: CASCGPGGPSEQYF.

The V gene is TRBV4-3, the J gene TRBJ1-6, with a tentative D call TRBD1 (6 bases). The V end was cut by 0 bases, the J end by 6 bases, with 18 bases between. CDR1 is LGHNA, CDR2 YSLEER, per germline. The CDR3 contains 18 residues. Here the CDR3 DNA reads TGCGCCAGCAGCCAAGATCCAGGGGATACTGGGGTTAATTCACCCCTCCACTTT. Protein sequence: CASSQDPGDTGVNSPLHF.

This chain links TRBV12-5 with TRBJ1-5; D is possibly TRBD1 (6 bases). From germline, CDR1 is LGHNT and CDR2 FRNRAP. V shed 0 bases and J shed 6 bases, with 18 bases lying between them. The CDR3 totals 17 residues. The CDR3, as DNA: TGTGCTAGTGGTTTGGTTCCCATGAGGGGGGGCAGTCAGCCCCAGCATTTT. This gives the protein CASGLVPMRGGSQPQHF.

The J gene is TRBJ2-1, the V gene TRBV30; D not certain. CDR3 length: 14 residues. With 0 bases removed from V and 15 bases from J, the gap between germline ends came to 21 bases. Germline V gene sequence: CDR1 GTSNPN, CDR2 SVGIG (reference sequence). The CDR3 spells CAWSVASPPTFPFF. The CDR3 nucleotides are TGTGCCTGGAGTGTGGCGAGCCCCCCGACATTTCCGTTCTTC.

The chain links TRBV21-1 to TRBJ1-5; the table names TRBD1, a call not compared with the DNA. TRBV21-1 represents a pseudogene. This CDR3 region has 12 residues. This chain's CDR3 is CASLGNNQPQHF. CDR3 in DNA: TGTGCAAGCTTGGGCAACAATCAGCCCCAGCATTTT.

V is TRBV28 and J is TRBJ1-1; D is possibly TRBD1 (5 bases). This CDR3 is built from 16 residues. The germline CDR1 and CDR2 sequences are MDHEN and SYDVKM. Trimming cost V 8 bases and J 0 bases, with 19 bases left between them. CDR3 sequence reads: CASGAGPRTMNTEAFF. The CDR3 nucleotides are TGTGCCAGCGGGGCAGGACCTAGAACTATGAACACTGAAGCTTTCTTT.

The CDR3 reads CASSLPKTLASQETQYF. As DNA, the CDR3 is TGTGCCAGCAGCCTCCCCAAGACTCTAGCGTCGCAAGAGACCCAGTACTTC. This chain joins TRBV5-6 and TRBJ2-5; TRBD2 is a possible D gene (6 bases). This CDR3 is built from 17 residues. Germline lookup yields CDR1 SGHDT and CDR2 YYEEEE. V was pared by 4 bases and J by 2 bases, with 21 bases between.

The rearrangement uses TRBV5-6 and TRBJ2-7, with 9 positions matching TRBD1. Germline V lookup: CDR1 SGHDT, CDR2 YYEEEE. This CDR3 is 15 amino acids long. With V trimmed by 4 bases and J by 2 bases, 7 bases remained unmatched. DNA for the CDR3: TGTGCCAGCAGCCGAACCGGGACAGGGACCTACGAGCAGTACTTC. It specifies CASSRTGTGTYEQYF. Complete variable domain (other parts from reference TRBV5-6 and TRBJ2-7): DAGVTQSPTHLIKTRGQQVTLRCSPKSGHDTVSWYQQALGQGPQFIFQYYEEEERQRGNFPDRFSGHQFPNYSSELNVNALLLGDSALYLCASSRTGTGTYEQYFGPGTRLTVT.

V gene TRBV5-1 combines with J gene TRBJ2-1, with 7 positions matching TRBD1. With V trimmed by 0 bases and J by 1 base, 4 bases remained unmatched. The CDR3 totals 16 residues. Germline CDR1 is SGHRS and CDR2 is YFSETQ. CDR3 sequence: CASSLGQGWSYNEQFF. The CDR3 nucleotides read TGCGCCAGCAGCTTGGGACAGGGATGGTCCTACAATGAGCAGTTCTTC.

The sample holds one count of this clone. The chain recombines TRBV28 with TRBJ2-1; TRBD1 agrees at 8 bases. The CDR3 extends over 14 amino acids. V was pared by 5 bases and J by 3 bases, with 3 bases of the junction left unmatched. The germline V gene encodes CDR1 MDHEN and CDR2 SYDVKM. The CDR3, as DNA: TGTGCCAGCAGTACAGGGGGAGACTACAATGAGCAGTTCTTC. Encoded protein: CASSTGGDYNEQFF. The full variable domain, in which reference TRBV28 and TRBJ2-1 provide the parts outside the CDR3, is DVKVTQSSRYLVKRTGEKVFLECVQDMDHENMFWYRQDPGLGLRLIYFSYDVKMKEKGDIPEGYSVSREKKERFSLILESASTNQTSMYLCASSTGGDYNEQFFGPGTRLTVL.

CDR3 sequence (DNA): TGTGCCAGCAGCCAGCCACAGGGACCCGACGAGCAGTACTTC. Protein: CASSQPQGPDEQYF. J is TRBJ2-7 and V is TRBV7-8; D is possibly TRBD1 (6 bases). The CDR3 loop spans 14 amino acids. CDR1 and CDR2 (germline): SGHVS, FQNEAQ. Between the trimmed V and J ends, which lost 5 bases and 5 bases, there was a span of 16 bases.

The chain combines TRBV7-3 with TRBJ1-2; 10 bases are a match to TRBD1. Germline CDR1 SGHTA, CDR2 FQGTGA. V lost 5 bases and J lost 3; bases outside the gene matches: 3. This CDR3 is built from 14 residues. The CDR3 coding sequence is TGTGCCAGCAGCGAGGGGACAGGGGACTATGGCTACACCTTC. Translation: CASSEGTGDYGYTF. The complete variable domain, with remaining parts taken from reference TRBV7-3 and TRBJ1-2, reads GAGVSQTPSNKVTEKGKYVELRCDPISGHTALYWYRQSLGQGPEFLIYFQGTGAADDSGLPNDRFFAVRPEGSVSTLKIQRTERGDSAVYLCASSEGTGDYGYTFGSGTRLTVV.